Shown below are 31 T cell receptor beta chains from a single sample sequenced in a study of read filtering for tumor transcriptome and immune sequencing. From approximately 430 ng of RNA, a library with molecular barcoded alpha/delta and beta/gamma adaptors was made. TCRdb ran MiXCR on the reads and lists one entry per CDR3 protein. The data hold about 93,000 distinct CDR3 sequences, with around a fifth observed a single time. The sequenced material came from a population of CD138-negative cells sorted from bone marrow. Receptors were obtained from a donor over 35 with multiple myeloma.

This clonotype was seen many times. V is TRBV20-1 and J is TRBJ1-1, with a tentative D call TRBD1 (6 bases). The CDR3 consists of 12 residues. Germline CDR1 DFQATT, CDR2 SNEGSKA (reference sequence). The DNA for the CDR3 is TGCGGTAAATACAGGGCTGGGACTGAAGCTTTCTTT. Its protein product is CGKYRAGTEAFF.

This clonotype was seen repeatedly, ten times or more. The chain employs TRBV4-1 and TRBJ2-2, with 7 bases identical to TRBD2. Unmatched junction bases numbered 12, after V lost 5 bases and J lost 3 bases. This CDR3 region has 17 residues. Germline CDR1 MGHRA, CDR2 YSYEKL. CDR3 residues: CASSLSRGGGDTGELFF. The DNA for the CDR3 is TGCGCCAGCAGCTTGTCCCGTGGGGGGGGTGACACCGGGGAGCTGTTTTTT.

This clonotype was observed many times. This chain uses TRBV28 with TRBJ1-2; D not certain. The V end was cut by 2 bases, the J end by 5 bases, with 6 bases between. The germline V gene encodes CDR1 MDHEN and CDR2 SYDVKM. The CDR3 totals 12 residues. The CDR3 sequence is CASSLRRYGYTF. The CDR3 DNA reads as TGTGCCAGCAGTTTACGACGATATGGCTACACCTTC.

This clonotype showed up many times. The CDR3 region has the DNA TGCAGTGCTAAAGATCCCACTGAAGCTTTCTTT. This encodes CSAKDPTEAFF. J is TRBJ1-1 and V is TRBV20-1; no clear D gene. V lost 4 bases to trimming and J lost 4 bases, with 7 bases between them. This CDR3 is 11 amino acids long. Looked up from germline, CDR1 is DFQATT and CDR2 is SNEGSKA (reference sequence).

The table lists this clonotype with many counts. This chain connects TRBV7-9 to TRBJ2-1; 12 bases are shared with TRBD2. V shed 5 bases and J 8 bases; nucleotides not matched to a gene: 10. Germline CDR1 and CDR2: SEHNR and FQNEAQ (reference sequence). The CDR3 consists of 16 residues. CDR3 nucleotide sequence: TGTGCCAGCAGCATCAGTGCTAGCGGGGGGGCATATGAGCAGTTCTTC. Its protein product is CASSISASGGAYEQFF.

Turning to this clonotype: A much larger clone lies one base from this, so it may be a read error. The chain uses TRBV3-1 and TRBJ1-2, with D uncertain. CDR1 is LGHDT, CDR2 YNNKEL, per germline (reference sequence). This CDR3 is built from 13 residues. This CDR3 reads CASSPINSYGCTF. The CDR3 DNA reads as TGTGCCAGCAGCCCGATCAACTCCTATGGCTGCACCTTC.

This clonotype showed up many times. This chain links TRBV28 with TRBJ2-7, with no clear D. This CDR3 contains 12 residues. Germline assignment: CDR1 MDHEN and CDR2 SYDVKM. Between the trimmed V and J ends, which lost 6 bases and 4 bases, there was a span of 10 bases. The CDR3 nucleotides read TGTGCCAGCAGCACCACAGCTTACGAGCAGTACTTC. Amino acids: CASSTTAYEQYF.

This clonotype was recorded at least ten times. The V gene is TRBV20-1, the J gene TRBJ2-2; D remains ambiguous. From germline, CDR1 is DFQATT and CDR2 SNEGSKA (reference sequence). V was cut by 1 base and J by 1 base, with 7 bases left in between. The CDR3 is 14 amino acids. DNA for the CDR3: TGCAGTGCTAGAGGGCGGCTGAACACCGGGGAGCTGTTTTTT. Amino acid sequence: CSARGRLNTGELFF.

This clonotype was seen repeatedly, ten times or more. This rearrangement joins TRBV5-1 to TRBJ2-1; D not resolved. Germline V gene data show CDR1 as SGHRS and CDR2 as YFSETQ. The germline V and J ends were trimmed by 2 bases and 5 bases, with 11 bases remaining between them. The CDR3 spans 14 residues. CDR3: CASSFIMADNEQFF. The CDR3, as DNA: TGCGCCAGCAGCTTTATCATGGCGGACAATGAGCAGTTCTTC.

Notes on this clonotype: A read error is possible here, since a much larger clone lies one base away. The CDR3 does not close with the conserved phenylalanine or tryptophan, likely indicating a read error. The V gene is TRBV28, the J gene TRBJ1-5; weak D call: TRBD1 (5 bases). Germline V gene sequence: CDR1 MDHEN, CDR2 SYDVKM. Trimming stripped 5 bases from V and 3 bases from J, with 8 bases between. The CDR3 sequence is 13 residues long. CDR3 in DNA: TGTGCCAGCAGTATGGGGGTCAATCAGCCCCAGCATCTT. Translation gives CASSMGVNQPQHL.

A note on this clonotype: One end of the junction is discordant with germline, which a read error may explain. The V and J genes are TRBV27 and TRBJ2-7; TRBD1 matches 7 bases. The V gene's germline CDR1 is MNHEY and CDR2 SMNVEV (reference sequence). This CDR3 is 13 amino acids long. CDR3 nucleotide sequence: TGTGCCAGCAGGGGACAGAGCTCCTACGAGCAGCACTTC. It is translated as CASRGQSSYEQHF.

This chain joins TRBV24-1 and TRBJ1-5; D is unresolved. Looked up from germline, CDR1 is KGHDR and CDR2 is SFDVKD. The V gene lost 5 bases and the J gene lost 0 bases, with 7 bases spanning the gap. The CDR3 has 14 residues. The CDR3: CATSGRISNQPQHF. For the CDR3, the DNA is TGTGCCACCAGTGGTAGGATTAGCAATCAGCCCCAGCATTTT.

This clonotype was counted a few times. The chain links TRBV4-1 to TRBJ1-6; D is uncertain. Germline V gene lookup returns CDR1 MGHRA and CDR2 YSYEKL. V dropped 6 bases and J dropped 8 bases, with 14 bases sitting between them. The CDR3 loop spans 14 amino acids. The CDR3 DNA sequence: TGCGCCAGCAGTAGACTCACCCGGGATTCACCCCTCCACTTT. As protein: CASSRLTRDSPLHF.

This clonotype was detected many times. The chain carries TRBV20-1 and TRBJ1-1; D uncertain. V lost 3 bases to trimming and J lost 1 base, with 3 bases between them. The CDR3 runs to 11 residues. CDR1 and CDR2 from the germline V gene are DFQATT and SNEGSKA (reference sequence). In DNA, the CDR3 is TGCAGTGCTAGGGAGAACACTGAAGCTTTCTTT. Translation gives CSARENTEAFF.

The chain employs TRBV11-2 and TRBJ2-1, with D maybe TRBD2 (6 bases). Germline V CDR1 and CDR2: SGHAT, FQNNGV. The germline V and J ends were trimmed by 6 bases and 7 bases, with 28 bases remaining between them. The CDR3 consists of 18 residues. CDR3 amino acids: CASRFLTGRRVGSNEQFF. CDR3 coding DNA: TGTGCCAGCAGGTTTCTCACCGGCAGGAGGGTCGGGAGTAATGAGCAGTTCTTC.

Ten or more counts support this clonotype. The chain employs TRBV28 and TRBJ2-1; tentative D call: TRBD2 (6 bases). V was clipped by 2 bases and J by 6 bases, with 14 bases between them. The CDR3 contains 15 residues. The V gene's germline CDR1 is MDHEN and CDR2 SYDVKM. This chain's CDR3 is CASSLGGVGINEQFF. The CDR3 nucleotides read TGTGCCAGCAGTTTAGGAGGGGTCGGTATCAATGAGCAGTTCTTC.

Comments on this clonotype: This may stem from a read error, because a much larger clone lies one nucleotide away. This rearrangement joins TRBV2 to TRBJ2-6; TRBD1 agrees at 11 bases. The V gene's germline CDR1 is SNHLY and CDR2 FYNNEI. This CDR3 has 16 residues. CDR3 loop: CASSGTGGAGASVLTF. As DNA, the CDR3 is TGTGCCAGCAGTGGGACAGGGGGCGCCGGGGCCAGCGTCCTGACTTTC. The variable domain in full, completed from reference TRBV2 and TRBJ2-6, reads EPEVTQTPSHQVTQMGQEVILRCVPISNHLYFYWYRQILGQKVEFLVSFYNNEISEKSEIFDDQFSVERPDGSNFTLKIRSTKLEDSAMYFCASSGTGGAGASVLTFGAGSRLTVL.

This clonotype appeared many times. This rearrangement joins TRBV20-1 to TRBJ2-4; 12 bases are a match to TRBD2. The junction had 9 bases not matched to a gene; V was cut back by 6 bases and J by 0 bases. Germline lookup yields CDR1 DFQATT and CDR2 SNEGSKA (reference sequence). This CDR3 is 17 amino acids long. The CDR3 coding sequence is TGCAGTGCGAAGACGACTAGCGGGGGCCTAGCCAAAAACATTCAGTACTTC. This codes for CSAKTTSGGLAKNIQYF.

This clonotype appeared a few times. The gene calls are TRBV20-1 and TRBJ2-3; D not certain. CDR1 DFQATT and CDR2 SNEGSKA come from the germline V gene (reference sequence). With 5 bases removed from V and 1 base from J, the gap between germline ends came to 16 bases. The CDR3 has 15 residues. The CDR3 DNA reads TGCAGTGCTTCCCGCTCCGGGCAGGGCACAGATACGCAGTATTTT. It is translated as CSASRSGQGTDTQYF.

Ten or more counts support this clonotype. This sequence joins TRBV11-2 and TRBJ2-7; 7 bases match TRBD1. CDR1 SGHAT and CDR2 FQNNGV come from the germline V gene. The CDR3 length is 15 residues. V was clipped by 3 bases and J by 3 bases; unmatched bases: 8. Written as DNA, the CDR3 is TGTGCCAGCAGCTTCGTGCAAGCAGGGGGCTACGAGCAGTACTTC. Translated, it gives CASSFVQAGGYEQYF.

This clonotype was detected many times. This chain joins TRBV14 and TRBJ2-5, with 8 bases matching TRBD1. This CDR3 is 17 amino acids long. The J segment lost 6 bases and the V segment lost 1 base, leaving 13 bases of the junction unmatched. CDR1 and CDR2 (germline): SGHDN, FVKESK. The CDR3 DNA reads TGTGCCAGCAGCCAAGGGATCGACAGGGGCGGGTTGAAGACCCAGTACTTC. It is translated as CASSQGIDRGGLKTQYF.

This CDR3 reads CASRRQGGSYEQYF. The CDR3 region has the DNA TGTGCCAGCAGGAGACAGGGCGGGTCCTACGAGCAGTACTTC. The rearrangement joins TRBV11-1 to TRBJ2-5, with 7 bases lining up with TRBD1. With the DNA end fitting TRBJ2-7 better, the J assignment may be wrong. CDR3 length equals 14 residues. CDR1 and CDR2 (germline): SGHAT, FQDESV (reference sequence).

This clonotype occurred many times. V gene TRBV19 combines with J gene TRBJ2-2; D is unclear. Germline CDR1 and CDR2: LNHDA and SQIVND (reference sequence). Trimming took 5 bases from V and 4 from J, leaving 5 bases between them. This CDR3 has 12 amino acids. For the CDR3, the DNA is TGTGCCAGTAGTTTACTCACCGGGGAGCTGTTTTTT. It translates to CASSLLTGELFF.

This clonotype was seen only once. A much larger clone differs by one base, so this may be a read error. No conserved phenylalanine or tryptophan ends this CDR3, so it is likely a read error. The J gene is TRBJ2-6, the V gene TRBV6-6, with D possibly being TRBD2 (6 bases). V was pared by 4 bases and J by 2 bases, with 15 bases between. The length of the CDR3 is 17 residues. Per germline, CDR1 MNHNY and CDR2 SVGAGI (reference sequence). CDR3 residues: CASSSAGKGTGANVLTL. The CDR3 coding sequence is TGTGCCAGCAGTTCGGCGGGGAAGGGTACTGGGGCCAACGTCCTGACTCTC.

This clonotype has a count of ten or more. J is TRBJ2-2 and V is TRBV3-1, with D unclear. Germline-derived CDR1 and CDR2 are LGHDT and YNNKEL (reference sequence). CDR3 length: 13 amino acids. V lost 2 bases and J 7 bases, leaving 8 bases between the germline ends. The CDR3 sequence: CASSQRGVGELFF. DNA for the CDR3: TGTGCCAGCAGCCAACGCGGCGTCGGGGAGCTGTTTTTT.

Of note for this clonotype: One base away lies a much larger clone, so this may be a sequencing read error. The chain carries TRBV29-1 and TRBJ1-1, with D maybe TRBD1 (5 bases). CDR1 SQVTM and CDR2 ANQGSEA come from the germline V gene. The CDR3 has 12 amino acids. Trimming stripped 7 bases from V and 0 bases from J, with 9 bases between. In DNA form, the CDR3 reads TGCAGCGCGAAGGGGCTGAACACTGAAGCTTTCTTT. Its translation is CSAKGLNTEAFF.

The rearrangement links TRBV19 to TRBJ2-1; tentatively, D is TRBD2 (7 bases). The V end was cut by 3 bases, the J end by 0 bases, with 9 bases between. The CDR3 has 15 amino acids. The germline gives CDR1 LNHDA, CDR2 SQIVND (reference sequence). The CDR3 region is CASSIGGLSYNEQFF. DNA of the CDR3: TGTGCCAGTAGTATCGGGGGGCTCTCCTACAATGAGCAGTTCTTC.

At least ten counts were recorded for this clonotype. The chain joins TRBV20-1 to TRBJ2-1; 9 nucleotides line up with TRBD2. The CDR3 has 15 residues. V lost 6 bases to trimming and J lost 10 bases; unmatched junction nucleotides: 16. Germline-derived CDR1 and CDR2 are DFQATT and SNEGSKA (reference sequence). CDR3 sequence reads: CSAPRGGGGAKEQFF. The CDR3 DNA reads TGCAGTGCCCCCAGGGGGGGCGGGGGGGCCAAAGAGCAGTTCTTC.

On this clonotype: A much larger clone lies a single base off, so this may be a read error. The V gene is TRBV7-2, the J gene TRBJ1-4; D not resolved. CDR3 length: 15 residues. Germline V gene data show CDR1 as SGHTA and CDR2 as FQGNSA. The chain's CDR3 is CASSPSGPSNGKLFF. The CDR3 nucleotides are TGTGCCAGCAGCCCGTCCGGGCCAAGCAATGGAAAACTGTTTTTT.

This clonotype was counted many times. The rearrangement uses TRBV19 and TRBJ2-1; 12 positions agree with TRBD2. The CDR3 runs 16 residues. The germline V gene encodes CDR1 LNHDA and CDR2 SQIVND (reference sequence). With V trimmed by 5 bases and J by 4 bases, 6 bases remained unmatched. The CDR3 DNA reads as TGTGCCAGTAGTCCCCGAACTAGCGGGGGGTACAATGAGCAGTTCTTC. Amino acid sequence: CASSPRTSGGYNEQFF.

The table lists this clonotype with many counts. The rearrangement uses TRBV7-2 and TRBJ1-1; unclear D gene. CDR3 length: 15 amino acids. Between the trimmed V and J ends, which lost 1 base and 0 bases, there was a span of 9 bases. Germline CDR1 SGHTA, CDR2 FQGNSA. The CDR3 DNA sequence: TGTGCCAGCAGCTTAGGGTTTAACATGAACACTGAAGCTTTCTTT. Amino acids: CASSLGFNMNTEAFF.